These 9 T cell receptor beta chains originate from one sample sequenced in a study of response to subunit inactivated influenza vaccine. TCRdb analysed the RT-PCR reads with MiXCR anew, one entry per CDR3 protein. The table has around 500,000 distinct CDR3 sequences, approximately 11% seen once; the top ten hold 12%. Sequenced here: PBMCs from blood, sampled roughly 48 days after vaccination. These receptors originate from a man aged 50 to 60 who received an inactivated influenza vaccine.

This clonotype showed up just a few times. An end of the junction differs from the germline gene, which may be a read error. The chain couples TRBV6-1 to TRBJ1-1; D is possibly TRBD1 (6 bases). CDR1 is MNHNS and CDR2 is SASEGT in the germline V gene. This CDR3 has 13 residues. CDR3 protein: CASSLIRGGASVF. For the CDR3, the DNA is TGTGCCAGCAGCCTCATACGGGGGGGCGCGTCCGTCTTT.

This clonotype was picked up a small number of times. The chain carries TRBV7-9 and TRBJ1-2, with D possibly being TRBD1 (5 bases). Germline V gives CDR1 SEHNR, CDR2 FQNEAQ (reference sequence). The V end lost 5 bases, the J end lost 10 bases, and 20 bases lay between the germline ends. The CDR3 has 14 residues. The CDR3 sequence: CASSTIGVSGDYTF. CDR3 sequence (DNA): TGTGCCAGCAGCACCATAGGGGTTTCCGGTGACTACACCTTC.

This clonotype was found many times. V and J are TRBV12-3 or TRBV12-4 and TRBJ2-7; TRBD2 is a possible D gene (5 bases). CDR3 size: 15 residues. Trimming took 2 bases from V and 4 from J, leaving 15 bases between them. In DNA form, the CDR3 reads TGTGCCAGCAGTTTAAAGCTAGCAGCCCTTTACGAGCAGTACTTC. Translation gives CASSLKLAALYEQYF.

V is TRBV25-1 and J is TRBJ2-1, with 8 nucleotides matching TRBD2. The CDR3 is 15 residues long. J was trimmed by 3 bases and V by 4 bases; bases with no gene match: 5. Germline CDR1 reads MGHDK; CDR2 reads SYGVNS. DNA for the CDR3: TGTGCCAGCAGTGGGGCTAGCGGGTACTACAATGAGCAGTTCTTC. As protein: CASSGASGYYNEQFF.

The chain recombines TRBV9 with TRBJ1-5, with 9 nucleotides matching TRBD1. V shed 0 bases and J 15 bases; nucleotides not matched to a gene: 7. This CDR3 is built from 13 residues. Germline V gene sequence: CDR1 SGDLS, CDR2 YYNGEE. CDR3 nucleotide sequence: TGTGCCAGCAGCGTAGCTGGGACAGGGCCAGTGCATTTT. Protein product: CASSVAGTGPVHF. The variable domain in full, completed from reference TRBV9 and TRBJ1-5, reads DSGVTQTPKHLITATGQRVTLRCSPRSGDLSVYWYQQSLDQGLQFLIQYYNGEERAKGNILERFSAQQFPDLHSELNLSSLELGDSALYFCASSVAGTGPVHFGDGTRLSIL.

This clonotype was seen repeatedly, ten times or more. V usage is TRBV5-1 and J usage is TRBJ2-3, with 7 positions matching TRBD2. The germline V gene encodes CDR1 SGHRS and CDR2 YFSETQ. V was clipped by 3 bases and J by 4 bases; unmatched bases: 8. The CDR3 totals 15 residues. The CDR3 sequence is CASSSSSGSADTQYF. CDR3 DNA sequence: TGCGCCAGCAGCTCGTCTAGCGGTTCGGCAGATACGCAGTATTTT.

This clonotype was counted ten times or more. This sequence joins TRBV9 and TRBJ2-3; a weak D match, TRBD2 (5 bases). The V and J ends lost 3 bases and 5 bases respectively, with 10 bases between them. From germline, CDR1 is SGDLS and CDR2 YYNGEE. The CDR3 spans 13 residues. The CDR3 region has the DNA TGTGCCAGCAGCGAAGAGGGCGTAGATACGCAGTATTTT. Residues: CASSEEGVDTQYF.

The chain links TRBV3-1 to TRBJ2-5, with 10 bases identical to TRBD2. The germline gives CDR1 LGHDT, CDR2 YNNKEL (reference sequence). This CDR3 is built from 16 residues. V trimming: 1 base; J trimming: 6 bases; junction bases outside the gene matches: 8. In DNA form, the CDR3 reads TGTGCCAGCAGCCAAGCGGCTAGCGGGGGCCAGAAGACCCAGTACTTC. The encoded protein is CASSQAASGGQKTQYF.

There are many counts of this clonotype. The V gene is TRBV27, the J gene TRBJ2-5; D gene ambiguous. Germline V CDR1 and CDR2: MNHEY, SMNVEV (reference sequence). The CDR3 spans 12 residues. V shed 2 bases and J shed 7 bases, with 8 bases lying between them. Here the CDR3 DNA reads TGTGCCAGCAGTTTACTCGGCGGGACCCAGTACTTC. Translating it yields CASSLLGGTQYF.